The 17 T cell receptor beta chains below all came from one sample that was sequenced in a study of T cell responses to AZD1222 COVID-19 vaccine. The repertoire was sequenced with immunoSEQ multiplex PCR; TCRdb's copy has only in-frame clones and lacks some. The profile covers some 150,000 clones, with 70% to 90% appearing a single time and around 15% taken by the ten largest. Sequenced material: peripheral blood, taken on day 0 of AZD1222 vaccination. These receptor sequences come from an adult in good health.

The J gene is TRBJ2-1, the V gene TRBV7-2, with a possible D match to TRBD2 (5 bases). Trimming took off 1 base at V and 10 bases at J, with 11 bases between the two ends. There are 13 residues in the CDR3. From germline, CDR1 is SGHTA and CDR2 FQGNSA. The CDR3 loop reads CASSLVFRGEQFF. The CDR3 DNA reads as TGTGCCAGCAGCTTAGTTTTTAGAGGGGAGCAGTTCTTC.

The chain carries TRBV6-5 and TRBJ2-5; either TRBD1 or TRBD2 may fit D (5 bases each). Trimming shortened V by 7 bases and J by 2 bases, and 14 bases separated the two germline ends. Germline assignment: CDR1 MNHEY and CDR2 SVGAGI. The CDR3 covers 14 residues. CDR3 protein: CASTPGPHQETQYF. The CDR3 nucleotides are TGTGCCAGCACCCCGGGACCACATCAAGAGACCCAGTACTTC.

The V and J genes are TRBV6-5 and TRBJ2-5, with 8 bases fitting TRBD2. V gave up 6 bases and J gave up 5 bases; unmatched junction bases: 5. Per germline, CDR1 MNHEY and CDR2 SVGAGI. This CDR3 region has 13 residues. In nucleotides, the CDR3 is TGTGCCAGCAGCGTGGGACTAGGTGAGACCCAGTACTTC. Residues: CASSVGLGETQYF.

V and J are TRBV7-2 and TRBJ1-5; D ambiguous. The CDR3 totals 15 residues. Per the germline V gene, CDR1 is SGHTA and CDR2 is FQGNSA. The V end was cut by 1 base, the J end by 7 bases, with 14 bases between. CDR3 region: CASSLGLMGGQPQHF. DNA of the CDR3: TGTGCCAGCAGCTTAGGGTTAATGGGAGGACAGCCCCAGCATTTT. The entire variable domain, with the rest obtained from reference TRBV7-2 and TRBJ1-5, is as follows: GAGVSQSPSNKVTEKGKDVELRCDPISGHTALYWYRQSLGQGLEFLIYFQGNSAPDKSGLPSDRFSAERTGGSVSTLTIQRTQQEDSAVYLCASSLGLMGGQPQHFGDGTRLSIL.

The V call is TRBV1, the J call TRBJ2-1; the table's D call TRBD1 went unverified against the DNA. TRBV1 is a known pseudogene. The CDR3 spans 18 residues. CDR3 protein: CTSSQIRQGMSSYNEQFF. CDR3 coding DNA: TGCACCAGCAGCCAAATACGACAGGGGATGAGCTCCTACAATGAGCAGTTCTTC.

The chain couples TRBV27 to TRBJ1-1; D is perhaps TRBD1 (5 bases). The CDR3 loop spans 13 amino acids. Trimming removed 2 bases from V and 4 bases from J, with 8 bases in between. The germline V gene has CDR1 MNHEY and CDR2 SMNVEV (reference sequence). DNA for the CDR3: TGTGCCAGCAGTTTAGGGGGGGGCACTGAAGCTTTCTTT. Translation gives CASSLGGGTEAFF.

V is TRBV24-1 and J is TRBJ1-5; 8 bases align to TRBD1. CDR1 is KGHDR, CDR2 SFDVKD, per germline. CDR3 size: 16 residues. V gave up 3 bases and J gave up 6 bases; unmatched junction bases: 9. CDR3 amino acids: CATSDHDRGFSQPQHF. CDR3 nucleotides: TGTGCCACCAGTGATCACGACAGGGGTTTCTCTCAGCCCCAGCATTTT.

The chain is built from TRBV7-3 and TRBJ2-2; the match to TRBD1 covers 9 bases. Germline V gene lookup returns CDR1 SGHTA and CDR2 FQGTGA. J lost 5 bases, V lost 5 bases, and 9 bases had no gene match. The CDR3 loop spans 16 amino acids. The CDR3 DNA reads TGTGCCAGCAGCCCTTCCGGGACAGGGCGAACCGGGGAGCTGTTTTTT. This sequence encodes CASSPSGTGRTGELFF. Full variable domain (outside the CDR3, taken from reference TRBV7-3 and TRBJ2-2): GAGVSQTPSNKVTEKGKYVELRCDPISGHTALYWYRQSLGQGPEFLIYFQGTGAADDSGLPNDRFFAVRPEGSVSTLKIQRTERGDSAVYLCASSPSGTGRTGELFFGEGSRLTVL.

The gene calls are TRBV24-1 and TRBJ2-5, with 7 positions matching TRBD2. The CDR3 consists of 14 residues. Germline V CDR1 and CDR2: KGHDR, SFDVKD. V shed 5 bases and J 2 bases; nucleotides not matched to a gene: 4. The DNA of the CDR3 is TGTGCCACCAGTGGACGTAGCGGGCAAGAGACCCAGTACTTC. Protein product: CATSGRSGQETQYF.

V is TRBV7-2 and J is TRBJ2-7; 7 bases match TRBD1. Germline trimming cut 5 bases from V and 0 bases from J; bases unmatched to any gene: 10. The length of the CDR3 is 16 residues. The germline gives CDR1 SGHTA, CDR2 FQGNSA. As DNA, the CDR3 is TGTGCCAGCAGCCCCCCCCAGGGGGTTAGCTCCTACGAGCAGTACTTC. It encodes CASSPPQGVSSYEQYF.

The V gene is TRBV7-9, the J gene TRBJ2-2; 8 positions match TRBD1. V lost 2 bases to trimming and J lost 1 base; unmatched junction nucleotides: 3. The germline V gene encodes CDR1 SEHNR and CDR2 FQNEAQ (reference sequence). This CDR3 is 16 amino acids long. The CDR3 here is CASSLQGAGNTGELFF. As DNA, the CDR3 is TGTGCCAGCAGCTTACAGGGGGCCGGGAACACCGGGGAGCTGTTTTTT.

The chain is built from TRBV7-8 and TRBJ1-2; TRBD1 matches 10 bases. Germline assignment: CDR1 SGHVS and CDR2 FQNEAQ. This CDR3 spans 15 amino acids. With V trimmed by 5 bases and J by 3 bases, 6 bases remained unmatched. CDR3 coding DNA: TGTGCCAGCAGCCGAGGTGGGACAGGGGACTATGGCTACACCTTC. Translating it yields CASSRGGTGDYGYTF.

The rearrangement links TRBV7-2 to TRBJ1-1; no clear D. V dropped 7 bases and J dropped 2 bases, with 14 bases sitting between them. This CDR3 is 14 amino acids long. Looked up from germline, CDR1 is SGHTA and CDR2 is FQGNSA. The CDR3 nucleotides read TGTGCCAGCACCCTAGCCCCAGCAAACACTGAAGCTTTCTTT. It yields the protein CASTLAPANTEAFF.

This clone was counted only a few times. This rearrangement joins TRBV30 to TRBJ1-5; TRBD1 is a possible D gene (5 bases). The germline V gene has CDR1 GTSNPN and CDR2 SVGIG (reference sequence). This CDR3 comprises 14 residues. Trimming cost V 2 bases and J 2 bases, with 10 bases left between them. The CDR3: CAWSSTAGNQPQHF. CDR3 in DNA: TGTGCCTGGAGTTCGACAGCCGGCAATCAGCCCCAGCATTTT. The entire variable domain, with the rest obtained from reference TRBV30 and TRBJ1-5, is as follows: SQTIHQWPATLVQPVGSPLSLECTVEGTSNPNLYWYRQAAGRGLQLLFYSVGIGQISSEVPQNLSASRPQDRQFILSSKKLLLSDSGFYLCAWSSTAGNQPQHFGDGTRLSIL.

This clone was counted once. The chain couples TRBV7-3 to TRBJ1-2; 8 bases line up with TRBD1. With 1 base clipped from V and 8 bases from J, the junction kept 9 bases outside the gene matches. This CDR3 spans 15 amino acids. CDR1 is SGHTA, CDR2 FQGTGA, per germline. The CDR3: CASSLSPGQGRGYTF. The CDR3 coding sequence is TGTGCCAGCAGCTTAAGCCCCGGACAGGGCAGGGGCTACACCTTC.

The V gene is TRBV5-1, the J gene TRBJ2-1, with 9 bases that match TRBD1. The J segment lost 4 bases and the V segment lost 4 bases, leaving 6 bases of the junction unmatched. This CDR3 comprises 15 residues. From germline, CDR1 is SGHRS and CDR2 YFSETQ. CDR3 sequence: CASSPRQGGYNEQFF. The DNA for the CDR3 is TGCGCCAGCAGCCCGAGACAGGGGGGATACAATGAGCAGTTCTTC.

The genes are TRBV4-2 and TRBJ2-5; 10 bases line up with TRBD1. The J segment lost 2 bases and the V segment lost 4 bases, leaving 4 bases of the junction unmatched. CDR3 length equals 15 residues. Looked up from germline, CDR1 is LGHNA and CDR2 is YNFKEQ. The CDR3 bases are TGTGCCAGCAGCCCTCGGGACAGGGGTCAAGAGACCCAGTACTTC. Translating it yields CASSPRDRGQETQYF.